This section outlines one T cell receptor (beta chain) sequence together with its context. This record comes from a study of OX40 agonist ivuxolimab in advanced cancers. Looking at the study overall: Patients in the trial were receiving intravenous ivuxolimab every 2 weeks, at doses of 0.01 to 10 mg/kg.

V dropped 6 bases and J dropped 2 bases, with 10 bases sitting between them. Germline-derived CDR1 and CDR2 are LGHNT and FRNRAP. The CDR3 runs to 14 residues. Sequencing used immunoSEQ multiplex PCR; TCRdb keeps in-frame clones, though not all of them. The sample has 80,000 to 100,000 clones; under 95% are singletons. The input for sequencing was CD4+ or CD8+ T cells sorted from blood, taken in a trial of the OX40 agonist ivuxolimab. The gene calls are TRBV12-5 and TRBJ2-2, with D uncertain. The clonotype originates from an adult with an advanced solid tumor such as melanoma, head and neck, liver or kidney cancer. CDR3 sequence reads: CASGTGSNTGELFF. As DNA, the CDR3 is TGTGCTAGTGGCACCGGGTCTAACACCGGGGAGCTGTTTTTT.